This TCR beta chain came from a study of CD8 T cells in ankylosing spondylitis. This CDR3 is built from 14 residues. Germline assignment: CDR1 SGHRS and CDR2 YFSETQ. V was shortened by 4 bases and J by 0 bases, with 11 bases between the two germline ends. TCRdb processed the 5' RACE reads anew with MiXCR; each CDR3 protein has one entry. The sample holds roughly 190,000 distinct CDR3 sequences, roughly 13% seen once. The material sequenced was blood, either unsorted or a sorted T cell fraction (not recorded which). This chain connects TRBV5-1 to TRBJ2-7; D possibly corresponds to TRBD1 (6 bases). The clonotype originates from a male donor with ankylosing spondylitis or in good health (not recorded which). DNA of the CDR3: TGCGCCAGCAGCCTGGGACACGGCTCCTACGAGCAGTACTTC. Translating it yields CASSLGHGSYEQYF.